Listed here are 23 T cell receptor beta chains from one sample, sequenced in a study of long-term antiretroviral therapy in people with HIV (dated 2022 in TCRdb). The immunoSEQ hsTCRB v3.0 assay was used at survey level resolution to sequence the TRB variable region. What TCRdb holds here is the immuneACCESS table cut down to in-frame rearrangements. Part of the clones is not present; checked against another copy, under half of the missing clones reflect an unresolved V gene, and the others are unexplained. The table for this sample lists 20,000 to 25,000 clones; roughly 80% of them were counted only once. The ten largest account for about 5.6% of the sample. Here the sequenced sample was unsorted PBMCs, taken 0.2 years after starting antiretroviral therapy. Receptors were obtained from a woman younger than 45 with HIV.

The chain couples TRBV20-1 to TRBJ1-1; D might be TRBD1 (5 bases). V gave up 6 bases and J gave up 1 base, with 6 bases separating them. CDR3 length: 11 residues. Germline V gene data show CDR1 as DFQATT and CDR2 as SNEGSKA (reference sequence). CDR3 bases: TGCAGTGCGGGGGGGAACACTGAAGCTTTCTTT. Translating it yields CSAGGNTEAFF.

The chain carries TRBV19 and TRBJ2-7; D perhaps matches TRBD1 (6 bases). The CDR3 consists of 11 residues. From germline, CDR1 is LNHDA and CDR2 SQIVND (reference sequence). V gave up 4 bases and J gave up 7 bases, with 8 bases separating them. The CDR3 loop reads CASSKQGEQYF. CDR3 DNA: TGTGCCAGTAGTAAACAGGGAGAGCAGTACTTC.

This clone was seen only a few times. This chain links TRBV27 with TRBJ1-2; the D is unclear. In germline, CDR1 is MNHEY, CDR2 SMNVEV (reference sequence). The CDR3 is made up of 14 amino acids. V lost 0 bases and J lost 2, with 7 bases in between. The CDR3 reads CASSLSVGNYGYTF. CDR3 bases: TGTGCCAGCAGTTTATCGGTAGGGAACTATGGCTACACCTTC.

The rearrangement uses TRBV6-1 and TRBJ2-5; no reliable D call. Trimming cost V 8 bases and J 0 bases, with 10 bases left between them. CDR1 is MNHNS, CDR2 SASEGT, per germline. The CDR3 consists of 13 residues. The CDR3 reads CASDRKYQETQYF. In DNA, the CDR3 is TGTGCCAGCGACCGGAAGTACCAAGAGACCCAGTACTTC.

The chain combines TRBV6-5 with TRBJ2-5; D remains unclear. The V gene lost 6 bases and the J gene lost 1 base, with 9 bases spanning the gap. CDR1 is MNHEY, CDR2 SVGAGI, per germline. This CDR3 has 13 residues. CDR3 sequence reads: CASSPERQETQYF. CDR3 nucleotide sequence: TGTGCCAGCAGCCCCGAACGCCAAGAGACCCAGTACTTC.

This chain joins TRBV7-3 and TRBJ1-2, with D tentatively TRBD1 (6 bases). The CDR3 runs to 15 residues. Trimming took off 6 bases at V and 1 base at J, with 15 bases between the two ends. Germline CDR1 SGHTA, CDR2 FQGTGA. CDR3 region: CASRETGTGNYGYTF. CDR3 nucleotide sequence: TGTGCCAGCAGGGAAACAGGGACGGGTAACTATGGCTACACCTTC.

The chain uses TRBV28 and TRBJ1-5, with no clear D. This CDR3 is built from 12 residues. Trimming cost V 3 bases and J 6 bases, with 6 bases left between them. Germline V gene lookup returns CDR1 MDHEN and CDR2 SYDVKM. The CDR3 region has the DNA TGTGCCAGCAGTTTGCTACGTCAGCCCCAGCATTTT. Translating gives CASSLLRQPQHF. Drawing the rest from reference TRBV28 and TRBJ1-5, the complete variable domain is DVKVTQSSRYLVKRTGEKVFLECVQDMDHENMFWYRQDPGLGLRLIYFSYDVKMKEKGDIPEGYSVSREKKERFSLILESASTNQTSMYLCASSLLRQPQHFGDGTRLSIL.

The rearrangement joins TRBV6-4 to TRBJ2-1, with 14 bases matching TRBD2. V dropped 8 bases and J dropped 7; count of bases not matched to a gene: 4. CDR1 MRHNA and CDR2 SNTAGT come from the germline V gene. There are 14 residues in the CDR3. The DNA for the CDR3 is TGTGCCAGCCGAAGACTAGCGGGGGGGAATGAGCAGTTCTTC. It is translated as CASRRLAGGNEQFF.

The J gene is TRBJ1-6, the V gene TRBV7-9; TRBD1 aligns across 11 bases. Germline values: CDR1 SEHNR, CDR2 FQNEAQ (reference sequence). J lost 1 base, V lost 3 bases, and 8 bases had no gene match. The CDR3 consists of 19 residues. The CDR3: CASSFGGQGDWSYNSPLHF. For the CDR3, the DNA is TGTGCCAGCAGCTTTGGGGGACAGGGGGATTGGTCCTATAATTCACCCCTCCACTTT.

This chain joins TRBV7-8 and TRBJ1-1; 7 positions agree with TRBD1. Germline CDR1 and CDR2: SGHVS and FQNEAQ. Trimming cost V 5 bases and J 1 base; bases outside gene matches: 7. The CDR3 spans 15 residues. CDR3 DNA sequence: TGTGCCAGCAGCCTACGGACAGGAGGGAACACTGAAGCTTTCTTT. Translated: CASSLRTGGNTEAFF. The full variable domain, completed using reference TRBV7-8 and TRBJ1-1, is GAGVSQSPRYKVAKRGQDVALRCDPISGHVSLFWYQQALGQGPEFLTYFQNEAQLDKSGLPSDRFFAERPEGSVSTLKIQRTQQEDSAVYLCASSLRTGGNTEAFFGQGTRLTVV.

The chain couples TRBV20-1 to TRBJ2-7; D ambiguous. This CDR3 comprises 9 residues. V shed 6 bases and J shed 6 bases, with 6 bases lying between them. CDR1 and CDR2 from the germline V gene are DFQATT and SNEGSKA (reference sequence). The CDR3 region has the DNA TGCAGTGCCCCCCGCGAGCAGTACTTC. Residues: CSAPREQYF.

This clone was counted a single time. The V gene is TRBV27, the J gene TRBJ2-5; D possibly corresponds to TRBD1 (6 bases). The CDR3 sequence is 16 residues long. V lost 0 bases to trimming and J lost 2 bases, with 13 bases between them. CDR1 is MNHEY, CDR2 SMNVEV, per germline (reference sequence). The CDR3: CASSLSIGQGQETQYF. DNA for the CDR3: TGTGCCAGCAGTTTATCGATAGGCCAGGGGCAAGAGACCCAGTACTTC.

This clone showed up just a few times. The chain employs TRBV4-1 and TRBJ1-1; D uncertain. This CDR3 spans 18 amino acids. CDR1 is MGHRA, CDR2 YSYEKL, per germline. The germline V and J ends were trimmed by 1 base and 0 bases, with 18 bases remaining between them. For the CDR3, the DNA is TGCGCCAGCAGCCAAGGGTCGCTCGGTAGAGCCATGAACACTGAAGCTTTCTTT. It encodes CASSQGSLGRAMNTEAFF.

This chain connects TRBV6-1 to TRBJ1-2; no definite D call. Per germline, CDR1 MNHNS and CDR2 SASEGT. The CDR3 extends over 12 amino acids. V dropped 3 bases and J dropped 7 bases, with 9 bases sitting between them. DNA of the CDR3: TGTGCCAGCAGTGAGAGGGTGTCTGGCTACACCTTC. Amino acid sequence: CASSERVSGYTF.

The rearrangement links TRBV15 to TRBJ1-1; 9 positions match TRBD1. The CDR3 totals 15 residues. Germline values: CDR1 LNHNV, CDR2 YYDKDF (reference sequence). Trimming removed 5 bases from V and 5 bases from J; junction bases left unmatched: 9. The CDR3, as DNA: TGTGCCACCAGCTTGGGACAGGGAGCGTTGACTGAAGCTTTCTTT. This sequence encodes CATSLGQGALTEAFF.

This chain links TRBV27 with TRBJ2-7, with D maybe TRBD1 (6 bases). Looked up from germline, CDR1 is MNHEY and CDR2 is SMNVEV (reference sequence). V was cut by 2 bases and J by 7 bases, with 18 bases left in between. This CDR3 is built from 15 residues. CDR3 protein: CASSLRGTGFLEQYF. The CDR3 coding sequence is TGTGCCAGCAGTTTAAGAGGAACAGGGTTCCTTGAGCAGTACTTC.

For the CDR3, the DNA is TGTGCCAGCAGCACGTGGGACAGCCGCTCTGGAAACACCATATATTTT. This translates into CASSTWDSRSGNTIYF. This chain uses TRBV11-1 with TRBJ1-3; TRBD1 matches at 7 bases. Germline-derived CDR1 and CDR2 are SGHAT and FQDESV (reference sequence). This CDR3 comprises 16 residues. The trim removed 5 bases at V and 0 bases at J, leaving 7 bases unmatched.

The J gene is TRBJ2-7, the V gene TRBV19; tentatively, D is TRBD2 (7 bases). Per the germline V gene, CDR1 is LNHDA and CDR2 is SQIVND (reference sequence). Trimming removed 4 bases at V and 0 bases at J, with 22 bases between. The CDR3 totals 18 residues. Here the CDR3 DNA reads TGTGCCAGTAGTAGGGGGGGCGGTAGGACACCGAGCTCCTACGAGCAGTACTTC. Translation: CASSRGGGRTPSSYEQYF.

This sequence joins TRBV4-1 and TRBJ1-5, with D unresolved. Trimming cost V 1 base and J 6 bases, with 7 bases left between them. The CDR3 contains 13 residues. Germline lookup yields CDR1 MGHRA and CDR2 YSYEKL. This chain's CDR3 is CASSQGTGQPQHF. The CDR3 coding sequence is TGCGCCAGCAGCCAAGGTACCGGTCAGCCCCAGCATTTT.

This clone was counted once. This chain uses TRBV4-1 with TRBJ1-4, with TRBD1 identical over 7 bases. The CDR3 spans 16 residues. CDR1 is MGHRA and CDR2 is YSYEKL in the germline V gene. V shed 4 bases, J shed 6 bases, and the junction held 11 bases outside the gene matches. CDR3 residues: CASSLLTGVGDEKLFF. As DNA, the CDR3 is TGCGCCAGCAGCCTCCTAACAGGGGTGGGTGATGAAAAACTGTTTTTT.

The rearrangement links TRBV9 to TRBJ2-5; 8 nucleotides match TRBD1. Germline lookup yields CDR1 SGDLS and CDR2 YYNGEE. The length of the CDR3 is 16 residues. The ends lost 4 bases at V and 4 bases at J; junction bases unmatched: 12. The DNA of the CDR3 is TGTGCCAGCAGCCCAGACCAGGGGGCGATGTCAGAGACCCAGTACTTC. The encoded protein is CASSPDQGAMSETQYF.

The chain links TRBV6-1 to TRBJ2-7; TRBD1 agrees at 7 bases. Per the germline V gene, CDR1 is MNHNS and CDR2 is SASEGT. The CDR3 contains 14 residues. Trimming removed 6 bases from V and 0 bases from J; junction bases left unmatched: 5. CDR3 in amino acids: CASRPWDSSYEQYV. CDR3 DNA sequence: TGTGCCAGCAGACCTTGGGACAGCTCCTACGAGCAGTACGTC.

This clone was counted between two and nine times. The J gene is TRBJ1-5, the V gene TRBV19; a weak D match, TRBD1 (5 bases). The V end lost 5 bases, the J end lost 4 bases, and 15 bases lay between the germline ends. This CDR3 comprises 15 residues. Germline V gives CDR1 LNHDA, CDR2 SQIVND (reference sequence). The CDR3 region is CASSVWGSGNQPQHF. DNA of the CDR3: TGTGCCAGTAGTGTGTGGGGGAGTGGTAATCAGCCCCAGCATTTT.